Following are 28 T cell receptor beta chains from one sample sequenced in a study of response to subunit inactivated influenza vaccine. One entry per CDR3 protein, called by TCRdb with MiXCR from the RT-PCR reads. The profile covers over 650,000 distinct CDR3 sequences, with approximately 18% appearing a single time and approximately 10% taken by the ten largest. The source material was PBMCs from blood, sampled 4 to 6 days after vaccination. Receptor source: a man aged 50 to 59 who received an inactivated influenza vaccine.

This clonotype was observed a handful of times. DNA of the CDR3: TGTGCCAGCACGATTCGCCTCGCCCCCCTTACGCAGTATTTT. This codes for CASTIRLAPLTQYF. The V and J genes are TRBV2 and TRBJ2-3; D gene unclear. CDR1 is SNHLY and CDR2 is FYNNEI in the germline V gene. The CDR3 has 14 residues. V lost 7 bases to trimming and J lost 8 bases, with 19 bases between them.

This clonotype turned up a few times. This chain connects TRBV20-1 to TRBJ2-7; 7 bases are shared with TRBD2. The CDR3 runs to 14 residues. With 3 bases clipped from V and 1 base from J, the junction kept 6 bases outside the gene matches. Germline CDR1 is DFQATT and CDR2 is SNEGSKA (reference sequence). This chain's CDR3 is CSARGREDSYEQYF. The DNA of the CDR3 is TGCAGTGCTAGGGGTCGGGAGGATTCCTACGAGCAGTACTTC.

V usage is TRBV7-9 and J usage is TRBJ2-1; D ambiguous. The ends were cut back, 10 bases at V and 6 bases at J, with 10 bases in the middle. Germline loops: CDR1 SEHNR, CDR2 FQNEAQ (reference sequence). The CDR3 consists of 11 residues. The CDR3 sequence: CATNDGNEQFF. The CDR3, as DNA: TGTGCCACCAACGACGGCAATGAGCAGTTCTTC.

The genes are TRBV7-2 and TRBJ2-3; D possibly corresponds to TRBD1 (6 bases). The CDR3 loop spans 13 amino acids. Deletions cut 5 bases from V and 5 bases from J, with 11 bases between. Per germline, CDR1 SGHTA and CDR2 FQGNSA. Here the CDR3 reads CASSPKGGDTQYF. DNA of the CDR3: TGTGCCAGCAGCCCAAAAGGGGGAGATACGCAGTATTTT.

The V and J genes are TRBV7-2 and TRBJ2-1; 11 bases are shared with TRBD2. The CDR3 has 16 residues. The germline V gene has CDR1 SGHTA and CDR2 FQGNSA. V shed 3 bases, J shed 5 bases, and the junction held 6 bases outside the gene matches. CDR3 nucleotide sequence: TGTGCCAGCAGCTTCCCGACTAGCGGGACAAACAATGAGCAGTTCTTC. Its protein product is CASSFPTSGTNNEQFF. Full variable domain (rest looked up from reference TRBV7-2 and TRBJ2-1): GAGVSQSPSNKVTEKGKDVELRCDPISGHTALYWYRQSLGQGLEFLIYFQGNSAPDKSGLPSDRFSAERTGGSVSTLTIQRTQQEDSAVYLCASSFPTSGTNNEQFFGPGTRLTVL.

At least ten counts were recorded for this clonotype. This chain links TRBV20-1 with TRBJ1-2; 8 bases are shared with TRBD1. The V gene's germline CDR1 is DFQATT and CDR2 SNEGSKA (reference sequence). The CDR3 sequence is 11 residues long. V lost 6 bases, J lost 7 bases, and 4 bases stayed unmatched. The CDR3 DNA is TGCAGTGCCCGGACAGGGAGTGGCTACACCTTC. This sequence encodes CSARTGSGYTF.

This clonotype was found many times. The CDR3 nucleotides are TGTGCCACCGGGACAGGGGGTTCCTTTGAGACCCAGTACTTC. Protein: CATGTGGSFETQYF. V and J are TRBV10-3 and TRBJ2-5; 11 bases align to TRBD1. The junction had 9 bases not matched to a gene; V was cut back by 10 bases and J by 5 bases. Germline CDR1 and CDR2: ENHRY and SYGVKD. The CDR3 runs to 14 residues.

This clonotype has just a few counts. J is TRBJ2-5 and V is TRBV5-1, with D perhaps TRBD1 (6 bases). V was cut by 3 bases and J by 5 bases, with 14 bases left in between. The CDR3 totals 14 residues. CDR1 SGHRS and CDR2 YFSETQ come from the germline V gene. The CDR3 reads CASSSMTGRETQYF. DNA of the CDR3: TGCGCCAGCAGCTCGATGACAGGACGGGAGACCCAGTACTTC.

This clonotype was seen ten or more times. This chain links TRBV6-2 or TRBV6-3 with TRBJ2-5, with D uncertain. Germline assignment: CDR1 MNHEY and CDR2 SVGEGT. This CDR3 spans 13 amino acids. The ends were cut back, 1 base at V and 0 bases at J, with 3 bases in the middle. The chain's CDR3 is CASSYFNQETQYF. The CDR3 DNA reads TGTGCCAGCAGTTACTTCAACCAAGAGACCCAGTACTTC.

This clonotype was counted a few times. The chain recombines TRBV7-9 with TRBJ2-2; D gene uncertain. CDR3 length equals 12 residues. Trimming stripped 8 bases from V and 3 bases from J, with 7 bases between. CDR1 and CDR2 (germline): SEHNR, FQNEAQ (reference sequence). CDR3 sequence: CASLRDTGELFF. Here the CDR3 DNA reads TGTGCCAGCTTACGGGACACCGGGGAGCTGTTTTTT.

This clonotype has at least ten counts. The rearrangement joins TRBV11-2 to TRBJ2-4; 11 bases align to TRBD2. In germline, CDR1 is SGHAT, CDR2 FQNNGV. This CDR3 is built from 17 residues. V lost 5 bases, J lost 0 bases, and 6 bases stayed unmatched. Here the CDR3 DNA reads TGTGCCAGCAGCCCGTTGACTAGCGGGGTAGCCAAAAACATTCAGTACTTC. Translation gives CASSPLTSGVAKNIQYF.

The J gene is TRBJ2-7, the V gene TRBV18, with 7 positions matching TRBD2. This CDR3 has 15 amino acids. CDR1 is KGHSH, CDR2 LQKENI, per germline. V shed 3 bases and J 0 bases; nucleotides not matched to a gene: 5. CDR3 sequence: CASSPGAGSSYEQYF. DNA of the CDR3: TGTGCCAGCTCACCGGGAGCGGGGTCCTCCTACGAGCAGTACTTC.

The V call is TRBV5-5, the J call TRBJ2-1; TRBD2 aligns across 9 bases. Per germline, CDR1 SGHKS and CDR2 YYEKEE (reference sequence). Trimming cost V 4 bases and J 0 bases; bases outside gene matches: 8. The CDR3 spans 17 residues. Here the CDR3 reads CASSPWGSGSSYNEQFF. The CDR3 DNA sequence: TGTGCCAGCAGCCCATGGGGTAGCGGGAGCTCCTACAATGAGCAGTTCTTC.

This clonotype has more than one count but fewer than ten. J is TRBJ2-3 and V is TRBV7-2; D may be TRBD1 (6 bases). The CDR3 length is 13 residues. Germline CDR1 and CDR2: SGHTA and FQGNSA. V was cut by 5 bases and J by 4 bases, with 10 bases left in between. CDR3 sequence: CASSITGPDTQYF. CDR3 bases: TGTGCCAGCAGCATCACAGGGCCAGATACGCAGTATTTT.

The chain uses TRBV7-2 and TRBJ2-2; D gene unclear. Germline CDR1 is SGHTA and CDR2 is FQGNSA. Deletions cut 7 bases from V and 1 base from J, with 16 bases between. The CDR3 has 16 amino acids. CDR3 residues: CASIPRQRQNTGELFF. The DNA for the CDR3 is TGTGCCAGCATCCCTCGTCAGAGACAGAACACCGGGGAGCTGTTTTTT. Looking up the rest from reference TRBV7-2 and TRBJ2-2 gives the full variable domain: GAGVSQSPSNKVTEKGKDVELRCDPISGHTALYWYRQSLGQGLEFLIYFQGNSAPDKSGLPSDRFSAERTGGSVSTLTIQRTQQEDSAVYLCASIPRQRQNTGELFFGEGSRLTVL.

CDR3 residues: CASSLFGGETQYF. As DNA, the CDR3 is TGTGCCAGCAGCTTATTTGGGGGAGAGACCCAGTACTTC. The chain is built from TRBV7-3 and TRBJ2-5, with D possibly called TRBD1 or TRBD2 (5 bases each). The CDR3 runs to 13 residues. Trimming removed 2 bases at V and 4 bases at J, with 8 bases between. The germline gives CDR1 SGHTA, CDR2 FQGTGA.

The chain uses TRBV18 and TRBJ2-1; D may be TRBD1 (6 bases). The V end lost 2 bases, the J end lost 8 bases, and 13 bases lay between the germline ends. Germline V CDR1 and CDR2: KGHSH, LQKENI. The CDR3 sequence is 14 residues long. The CDR3 sequence is CASSPGTPPDEQFF. The CDR3 DNA follows: TGTGCCAGCTCACCAGGGACACCACCGGATGAGCAGTTCTTC.

The rearrangement links TRBV6-6 to TRBJ2-5; either TRBD1 or TRBD2 may fit D (5 bases each). V was clipped by 6 bases and J by 4 bases, with 12 bases between them. CDR3 size: 13 residues. Germline V CDR1 and CDR2: MNHNY, SVGAGI (reference sequence). CDR3 coding DNA: TGTGCCAGCAGGCGGGTGGGGGTAGAGACCCAGTACTTC. This gives the protein CASRRVGVETQYF.

This clonotype has just a few counts. The V gene is TRBV6-5, the J gene TRBJ2-3; 8 bases line up with TRBD2. The CDR3 consists of 12 residues. Germline CDR1 is MNHEY and CDR2 is SVGAGI. Trimming took 7 bases from V and 14 from J; bases not matched to a gene: 11. The CDR3 loop reads CASTPVAGGLYF. DNA for the CDR3: TGTGCCAGCACCCCCGTGGCGGGGGGCCTGTATTTT.

This clonotype has a count of ten or more. This chain uses TRBV30 with TRBJ2-1, with TRBD2 identical over 8 bases. V shed 2 bases, J shed 9 bases, and the junction held 6 bases outside the gene matches. The CDR3 runs to 13 residues. Germline V gives CDR1 GTSNPN, CDR2 SVGIG (reference sequence). CDR3 nucleotide sequence: TGTGCCTGGAGTCCGGGACTAGTGGTTGAGCAGTTCTTC. Its protein is CAWSPGLVVEQFF.

This clonotype was counted between two and nine times. This chain joins TRBV20-1 and TRBJ1-3; D is ambiguous. CDR1 and CDR2 from the germline V gene are DFQATT and SNEGSKA (reference sequence). The V gene lost 3 bases and the J gene lost 2 bases, with 26 bases spanning the gap. The CDR3 consists of 19 residues. The CDR3 DNA reads TGCAGTGCTAGTTGGGTGGAGCCTCGGGCCACTGTAGCTGGAAACACCATATATTTT. Protein: CSASWVEPRATVAGNTIYF.

This chain joins TRBV6-1 and TRBJ2-4, with 11 bases aligning to TRBD2. V was pared by 6 bases and J by 5 bases, with 3 bases of the junction left unmatched. Germline V gene lookup returns CDR1 MNHNS and CDR2 SASEGT. The CDR3 is made up of 14 amino acids. CDR3 DNA sequence: TGTGCCAGCAGGGTTAGCGGGAGGGAAAACATTCAGTACTTC. Translating it yields CASRVSGRENIQYF.

This chain joins TRBV7-9 and TRBJ2-1, with 7 bases that match TRBD2. The CDR3 is 15 residues long. Trimming at V came to 5 bases and at J to 5 bases, leaving 9 bases not matched to a gene. Germline assignment: CDR1 SEHNR and CDR2 FQNEAQ (reference sequence). The CDR3 sequence: CASSVTGTKNNEQFF. CDR3 nucleotide sequence: TGTGCCAGCAGCGTGACCGGGACTAAAAACAATGAGCAGTTCTTC.

The V gene is TRBV30, the J gene TRBJ1-2; D is undetermined. CDR3 length: 13 amino acids. Germline assignment: CDR1 GTSNPN and CDR2 SVGIG (reference sequence). V shed 2 bases and J shed 1 base, with 8 bases lying between them. The CDR3 DNA reads as TGTGCCTGGAGTCCCGCGTTTAACTATGGCTACACCTTC. It encodes CAWSPAFNYGYTF. The full variable domain, completed using reference TRBV30 and TRBJ1-2, is SQTIHQWPATLVQPVGSPLSLECTVEGTSNPNLYWYRQAAGRGLQLLFYSVGIGQISSEVPQNLSASRPQDRQFILSSKKLLLSDSGFYLCAWSPAFNYGYTFGSGTRLTVV.

The chain joins TRBV28 to TRBJ1-1; a weak D match, TRBD1 (5 bases). The CDR3 is 13 residues long. Trimming took off 6 bases at V and 2 bases at J, with 10 bases between the two ends. Germline values: CDR1 MDHEN, CDR2 SYDVKM. CDR3: CASRGAVNTEAFF. The CDR3 nucleotides read TGTGCCAGCAGAGGGGCCGTTAACACTGAAGCTTTCTTT.

This clonotype was picked up a small number of times. The CDR3 region is CASSPLGQLGEQYF. The CDR3 DNA reads TGTGCCAGCAGTCCCCTGGGGCAACTTGGCGAGCAGTACTTC. The chain employs TRBV6-1 and TRBJ2-7, with D possibly being TRBD1 (5 bases). The CDR3 has 14 residues. CDR1 and CDR2 (germline): MNHNS, SASEGT. The V gene lost 5 bases and the J gene lost 6 bases, with 17 bases spanning the gap.

The J gene is TRBJ1-2, the V gene TRBV4-1; 7 positions match TRBD1. This CDR3 region has 16 residues. Trimming at V came to 0 bases and at J to 2 bases, leaving 6 bases not matched to a gene. CDR1 and CDR2 (germline): MGHRA, YSYEKL. DNA of the CDR3: TGCGCCAGCAGCCAAGAATCACAGGGGATAAACTATGGCTACACCTTC. Residues: CASSQESQGINYGYTF.

The chain combines TRBV7-9 with TRBJ2-2; TRBD2 is a possible D gene (6 bases). The V end lost 3 bases, the J end lost 0 bases, and 11 bases lay between the germline ends. The CDR3 has 16 amino acids. Germline CDR1 SEHNR, CDR2 FQNEAQ (reference sequence). Here the CDR3 DNA reads TGTGCCAGCAGCTTTGTAGCGGTCTCGAACACCGGGGAGCTGTTTTTT. Its protein product is CASSFVAVSNTGELFF. The entire variable domain, with the rest obtained from reference TRBV7-9 and TRBJ2-2, is as follows: DTGVSQNPRHKITKRGQNVTFRCDPISEHNRLYWYRQTLGQGPEFLTYFQNEAQLEKSRLLSDRFSAERPKGSFSTLEIQRTEQGDSAMYLCASSFVAVSNTGELFFGEGSRLTVL.